Listed below are T cell receptor beta chains from one sample, sequenced in a study of T-cell reconstitution after alpha-beta-depleted transplantation in children. MiXCR, run by TCRdb on the PCR reads, gives a single entry per CDR3 protein. The table records around 600,000 distinct CDR3 sequences, roughly 24% of them present only once. Specimen: PBMCs, mostly from graft donor cells, collected 360 days after TCRalphabeta/CD19-depleted stem cell transplant. These receptors were obtained from a boy under two years old who had a stem cell transplant for acute myeloid leukemia, so the T cells may come from the graft donor. CDR3s leave out the opening cysteine and the closing phenylalanine or tryptophan. The D gene is left open where the match is weak.

v_call	d_call	j_call	cdr3_aa
TRBV7-9	.	TRBJ2-1	ASSLPDSYNEQF
TRBV15	.	TRBJ2-2	ATSFGGRNGELF
TRBV7-2	.	TRBJ2-4	ASSLGLGLNIQY
TRBV6-5	TRBD2	TRBJ2-5	ASSWSGGAQWTQY
TRBV15	.	TRBJ1-1	ATSRPYQEAF
TRBV6-1	TRBD1	TRBJ1-1	ASSGSPGQGGQAF
TRBV5-1	.	TRBJ2-2	ASTPSTGIGTGELF
TRBV15	.	TRBJ2-6	ATSSQTVISSGANVLT
TRBV20-1	.	TRBJ1-3	SASVRSGNTIY
TRBV20-1	TRBD1	TRBJ2-1	SALSPGQGVYEQF
TRBV3-1	TRBD2	TRBJ2-5	ASSQGTSGARRTQY
TRBV12-3/TRBV12-4	TRBD1	TRBJ1-5	ASSGQATNQPQH
TRBV7-8	TRBD2	TRBJ2-3	ASSFGLAGGRDTDTQY
TRBV12-3/TRBV12-4	.	TRBJ2-3	ASRHRPTLSDTQY
TRBV21-1	.	TRBJ2-5	ASSTSRQVGKETQY
TRBV6-1	.	TRBJ1-5	ASGGTGIYSNQPQH
TRBV20-1	.	TRBJ1-5	SARDGSTYQPQH
TRBV20-1	TRBD2	TRBJ2-1	SATGGQNEQF
TRBV20-1	TRBD1	TRBJ1-2	SAHRQGAYGYT
TRBV29-1	.	TRBJ1-1	SVEIAVNTEAF
TRBV29-1	.	TRBJ2-3	SVDDTGQGDTQY